This T cell receptor (beta chain) was recorded in a study of T cells expressing NK-cell markers. With respect to this clonotype: Its matching antigen is unknown.

The CDR3 contains 13 residues. Germline-derived CDR1 and CDR2 are SGHRS and YFSETQ. TCRdb reprocessed the 5' RACE reads, with one entry per CDR3 protein and no DNA. The sample's table shows 400,000 to 500,000 distinct CDR3 sequences. The study's findings and limits: Of the CD8+ T cells in a handful of donors, roughly 1.0-7.5% belonged to dominant NKG2C+ clonotypes.

The V and J genes are TRBV5-1 and TRBJ1-2; TCRdb returns TRBD1, unconfirmable since there is no DNA. The sample taken for sequencing was blood T cells: a sorted CD56 or NKG2C T cell subset, CD4+ or CD8+ T cells, or bulk PBMC T cells (not recorded which). The sequence was obtained from a woman aged 18 to 75 in good health. CDR3 residues: CASSSQGIDGYTF. The whole variable domain, remainder taken from reference TRBV5-1 and TRBJ1-2, is KAGVTQTPRYLIKTRGQQVTLSCSPISGHRSVSWYQQTPGQGLQFLFEYFSETQRNKGNFPGRFSGRQFSNSRSEMNVSTLELGDSALYLCASSSQGIDGYTFGSGTRLTVV.